This T cell receptor (beta chain) was retrieved from a study of T cell changes during pregnancy in multiple sclerosis. Trimming cost V 3 bases and J 0 bases; bases outside gene matches: 18. The CDR3 has 20 residues. Germline loops: CDR1 KGHSH, CDR2 LQKENI. Using immunoSEQ multiplex PCR, the repertoire was profiled, and TCRdb retains in-frame clones only, with some absent. The sample has tens of thousands of clones, around 90% seen once. The input for sequencing was peripheral blood, taken after pregnancy. The TCR originated in a female donor in good health, enrolled as a control in a pregnancy study. The J gene is TRBJ2-3, the V gene TRBV18, with 7 bases matching TRBD1. As DNA, the CDR3 is TGTGCCAGCTCACCCGGCTCCCGGACAAACAGGGGCTCTAGCACAGATACGCAGTATTTT. Amino acid sequence: CASSPGSRTNRGSSTDTQYF.